Listed below are T cell receptor beta chains from one sample, sequenced in a study of CD8+CD57+ T cells in acquired aplastic anemia. Each CDR3 protein gets one entry after TCRdb re-called the reads with MiXCR. This table holds about 100,000 distinct CDR3 sequences, about half found once. Source material: sorted CD4+, CD8+, or CD8+CD57+ T cells (not recorded which) from PBMCs. The receptors were sampled from a human donor in good health, serving as a control. The CDR3 runs from the conserved cysteine through the conserved F or W. D genes are given only for firm matches. Size is stated for part of the rows, as once, few or many counts, or as a class when the clone is expanded.

v_call: TRBV4-1; j_call: TRBJ1-2; d_call: -; clone_size: -; cdr3_nt: TGCGCCAGCAGCCATCCAGACCAGACGGGCTACACCTTC; cdr3_aa: CASSHPDQTGYTF
v_call: TRBV9; j_call: TRBJ2-1; d_call: -; clone_size: -; cdr3_nt: TGTGCCAGCAGCGAAACCGATGAGCAGTTCTTC; cdr3_aa: CASSETDEQFF
v_call: TRBV6-6; j_call: TRBJ2-7; d_call: TRBD2; clone_size: many; cdr3_nt: TGTGCCAGCAGTTACTCTCCAGGGAGGGACGAGCAGTACTTC; cdr3_aa: CASSYSPGRDEQYF
v_call: TRBV9; j_call: TRBJ2-5; d_call: TRBD1; clone_size: many; cdr3_nt: TGTGCCAGCAGCCCCTGGACAGGGGAAGAGACCCAGTACTTC; cdr3_aa: CASSPWTGEETQYF
v_call: TRBV4-3; j_call: TRBJ2-7; d_call: TRBD1; clone_size: many; cdr3_nt: TGCGCCAGCAGCCAAGATTGGGGGGGACAGGGGAAATACGAGCAGTACTTC; cdr3_aa: CASSQDWGGQGKYEQYF
v_call: TRBV10-3; j_call: TRBJ2-7; d_call: -; clone_size: -; cdr3_nt: TGTGCCATCAGTGAGTACGAGGGCCCCTACGAGCAGTACTTC; cdr3_aa: CAISEYEGPYEQYF
v_call: TRBV9; j_call: TRBJ2-2; d_call: -; clone_size: many; cdr3_nt: TGTGCCAGCAGCGTAGTGGAAGGCACCGGGGAGCTGTTTTTT; cdr3_aa: CASSVVEGTGELFF
v_call: TRBV25-1; j_call: TRBJ2-3; d_call: -; clone_size: -; cdr3_nt: TGTGCCAGCAGTGACCCACAGGGCACAGATACGCAGTATTTT; cdr3_aa: CASSDPQGTDTQYF
v_call: TRBV12-3/TRBV12-4; j_call: TRBJ1-6; d_call: -; clone_size: many; cdr3_nt: TGTGCCAGCAGTTTAGCTGGGGGGCTCGGTTCACCCCTCCACTTT; cdr3_aa: CASSLAGGLGSPLHF
v_call: TRBV29-1; j_call: TRBJ1-1; d_call: -; clone_size: many; cdr3_nt: TGCAGCGTTAAGTTAGGTAGTTTGAACACTGAAGCTTTCTTT; cdr3_aa: CSVKLGSLNTEAFF
v_call: TRBV10-3; j_call: TRBJ2-7; d_call: -; clone_size: few; cdr3_nt: TGTGCCATCAGTGCAGACTTCGTCGGCGAGCAGTACTTC; cdr3_aa: CAISADFVGEQYF
v_call: TRBV18; j_call: TRBJ1-4; d_call: -; clone_size: -; cdr3_nt: TGTGCCAGCTCACCACGACAGTCTAATGAAAAACTGTTTTTT; cdr3_aa: CASSPRQSNEKLFF
v_call: TRBV10-1; j_call: TRBJ1-5; d_call: TRBD1; clone_size: once; cdr3_nt: TGCGCCAGCAGGGGGACAGGGAAAAGCAATCAGCCCCAGCATTTT; cdr3_aa: CASRGTGKSNQPQHF
v_call: TRBV29-1; j_call: TRBJ1-4; d_call: -; clone_size: -; cdr3_nt: TGCAGCGTGGAGCAGGAGGCTAATGAAAAACTGTTTTTT; cdr3_aa: CSVEQEANEKLFF
v_call: TRBV19; j_call: TRBJ2-2; d_call: TRBD1; clone_size: -; cdr3_nt: TGTGCCAGTAGTATAGAGGCGGGACAGGGTAACACCGGGGAGCTGTTTTTT; cdr3_aa: CASSIEAGQGNTGELFF
v_call: TRBV19; j_call: TRBJ1-2; d_call: -; clone_size: -; cdr3_nt: TGTGCCAGTAGCCCTACACCGAACTATGGCTACACCTTC; cdr3_aa: CASSPTPNYGYTF
v_call: TRBV2; j_call: TRBJ2-2; d_call: TRBD1; clone_size: many; cdr3_nt: TGTGCCAGTAAGACAGGGCCCGGGGAGCTGTTTTTT; cdr3_aa: CASKTGPGELFF
v_call: TRBV2; j_call: TRBJ2-3; d_call: -; clone_size: -; cdr3_nt: TGTGCCAGCACCTCCGAGTACACAGATACGCAGTATTTT; cdr3_aa: CASTSEYTDTQYF
v_call: TRBV4-3; j_call: TRBJ2-5; d_call: -; clone_size: many; cdr3_nt: TGCGCCAGCAGCCAAGATAACAGGGGGGGGGAGACCCAGTACTTC; cdr3_aa: CASSQDNRGGETQYF
v_call: TRBV25-1; j_call: TRBJ1-2; d_call: -; clone_size: -; cdr3_nt: TGTGCCAGCAGTGATGACACAAACTATGGTTACACCTTC; cdr3_aa: CASSDDTNYGYTF
v_call: TRBV15; j_call: TRBJ1-6; d_call: TRBD1; clone_size: -; cdr3_nt: TGTGCCACCAGCAGAGATTGGCCTATAGGGACAGGGGTTAGGTCACCCCTCCACTTT; cdr3_aa: CATSRDWPIGTGVRSPLHF
v_call: TRBV7-1; j_call: TRBJ2-1; d_call: -; clone_size: -; cdr3_nt: TGTGCCAGCAGCTCACATATGGTAGATGAGCAGTTCTTC; cdr3_aa: CASSSHMVDEQFF
v_call: TRBV15; j_call: TRBJ2-7; d_call: -; clone_size: -; cdr3_nt: TGTGCCACCAGCAGAGAGCACGGATACTACGAGCAGTACTTC; cdr3_aa: CATSREHGYYEQYF
v_call: TRBV11-1; j_call: TRBJ2-5; d_call: -; clone_size: -; cdr3_nt: TGTGCCAGCAGCGGCAACGGGGGGCTACAAGAGACCCAGTACTTC; cdr3_aa: CASSGNGGLQETQYF
v_call: TRBV5-5; j_call: TRBJ2-7; d_call: TRBD2; clone_size: -; cdr3_nt: TGTGCCAGCAGCTTGCGCGGGGGGGCCGGTTACGAGCAGTACTTC; cdr3_aa: CASSLRGGAGYEQYF
v_call: TRBV29-1; j_call: TRBJ2-3; d_call: -; clone_size: -; cdr3_nt: TGCAGCGTTGACCACGGACGGTTAACGGCAGATACGCAGTATTTT; cdr3_aa: CSVDHGRLTADTQYF
v_call: TRBV6-1; j_call: TRBJ2-7; d_call: -; clone_size: many; cdr3_nt: TGTGCCAGCAGGGAACAGGCCTCCTACGAGCAGTACTTC; cdr3_aa: CASREQASYEQYF
v_call: TRBV16; j_call: TRBJ2-1; d_call: TRBD1; clone_size: many; cdr3_nt: TGTGCCAGCAGCCAAGGCAGGGGGAATGAGCAGTTCTTC; cdr3_aa: CASSQGRGNEQFF
v_call: TRBV30; j_call: TRBJ2-7; d_call: TRBD2; clone_size: many; cdr3_nt: TGTGCCTGGAGCCCGACTAGCGGTCGAGATAAGCAGTACTTC; cdr3_aa: CAWSPTSGRDKQYF
v_call: TRBV11-1; j_call: TRBJ1-4; d_call: -; clone_size: -; cdr3_nt: TGTGCCAGCAGCTTAGCATCAGGAGGGATGGGTGAAAAACTGTTTTTT; cdr3_aa: CASSLASGGMGEKLFF
v_call: TRBV29-1; j_call: TRBJ2-7; d_call: TRBD2; clone_size: -; cdr3_nt: TGCAGCGTCGGGGGGGCCCATGGGTACGAGCAGTACTTC; cdr3_aa: CSVGGAHGYEQYF
v_call: TRBV20-1; j_call: TRBJ2-2; d_call: -; clone_size: -; cdr3_nt: TGCAGTGCTGAGGGGCCCGGGGAGCTGTTTTTT; cdr3_aa: CSAEGPGELFF
v_call: TRBV13; j_call: TRBJ2-7; d_call: -; clone_size: -; cdr3_nt: TGTGCCAGCAGTTCACCCTCCGAACCCTACGGGCAGTACTTC; cdr3_aa: CASSSPSEPYGQYF
v_call: TRBV11-2; j_call: TRBJ2-7; d_call: TRBD1; clone_size: many; cdr3_nt: TGTGCCAGCAGCCCCTTGACAGGGAACCACGAGCAGTACTTC; cdr3_aa: CASSPLTGNHEQYF
v_call: TRBV12-3/TRBV12-4; j_call: TRBJ2-1; d_call: -; clone_size: few; cdr3_nt: TGTGCCAGCGAGGCAGGGTCGGGGAGTGATTACAATGAGCAGTTCTTC; cdr3_aa: CASEAGSGSDYNEQFF
v_call: TRBV25-1; j_call: TRBJ2-7; d_call: -; clone_size: -; cdr3_nt: TGTGCCGACAGTGTCCACGAGAAGGCCTACGAGCAGTACTTC; cdr3_aa: CADSVHEKAYEQYF
v_call: TRBV7-2; j_call: TRBJ2-7; d_call: -; clone_size: -; cdr3_nt: TGTGCCAGCAGCTTAAGGCAGTACTCTTACGAGCAGTACTTC; cdr3_aa: CASSLRQYSYEQYF
v_call: TRBV9; j_call: TRBJ2-3; d_call: TRBD2; clone_size: -; cdr3_nt: TGTGCCAGCAGCGTGTGGGAGGGACTAGCGGCGGATACGCAGTATTTT; cdr3_aa: CASSVWEGLAADTQYF
v_call: TRBV20-1; j_call: TRBJ2-1; d_call: TRBD2; clone_size: once; cdr3_nt: TGCAGTGCTGGACTTGGGACTAGCGGGGGGAATGAGCAGTTCTTC; cdr3_aa: CSAGLGTSGGNEQFF
v_call: TRBV25-1; j_call: TRBJ2-7; d_call: -; clone_size: many; cdr3_nt: TGTGCCAGCAGTTCTAGGGGGGGGGACAGCAACTGGTACGAGCAGTACTTC; cdr3_aa: CASSSRGGDSNWYEQYF
v_call: TRBV29-1; j_call: TRBJ2-7; d_call: TRBD1; clone_size: few; cdr3_nt: TGCAGCGTCCTTGTCGGAGACAGGGGGTTCCACGAGCAGTACTTC; cdr3_aa: CSVLVGDRGFHEQYF
v_call: TRBV29-1; j_call: TRBJ1-2; d_call: -; clone_size: few; cdr3_nt: TGCAGCGCCCAGGGAGAAGGGTATGGCTACACCTTC; cdr3_aa: CSAQGEGYGYTF
v_call: TRBV19; j_call: TRBJ2-7; d_call: TRBD1; clone_size: once; cdr3_nt: TGTGCCAGTAGTACGACAGGGGTTAAGGACGAGCAGTACTTC; cdr3_aa: CASSTTGVKDEQYF
v_call: TRBV7-7; j_call: TRBJ1-3; d_call: -; clone_size: many; cdr3_nt: TGTGCTAGCAGTCCGGGGCGGCTCGCTGGAAACACCATATATTTT; cdr3_aa: CASSPGRLAGNTIYF
v_call: TRBV20-1; j_call: TRBJ1-1; d_call: TRBD1; clone_size: many; cdr3_nt: TGCAGTGCTCCATCAGGGGGACAGGGGTGCTCTGAAGCTTTCTTT; cdr3_aa: CSAPSGGQGCSEAFF
v_call: TRBV7-9; j_call: TRBJ2-7; d_call: -; clone_size: many; cdr3_nt: TGTGCCAGCAGCCCGGGGGGCCTGACCTACGAGCAGTACTTC; cdr3_aa: CASSPGGLTYEQYF
v_call: TRBV2; j_call: TRBJ1-5; d_call: TRBD1; clone_size: -; cdr3_nt: TGTGCCAGCCGAGGACAGGGCAATCAGCCCCAGCATTTT; cdr3_aa: CASRGQGNQPQHF
v_call: TRBV25-1; j_call: TRBJ2-1; d_call: TRBD1; clone_size: medium-sized; cdr3_nt: TGTGCCAGCAGGTCGGGACAGGCCTACAATGAGCAGTTCTTC; cdr3_aa: CASRSGQAYNEQFF
v_call: TRBV9; j_call: TRBJ1-2; d_call: -; clone_size: -; cdr3_nt: TGTGCCAGCAGCGTAGATCGGGGGAACTATGGCTACACCTTC; cdr3_aa: CASSVDRGNYGYTF
v_call: TRBV29-1; j_call: TRBJ2-7; d_call: -; clone_size: -; cdr3_nt: TGCAGCGTTGGACAGAGCTCCTACGAGCAGTACTTC; cdr3_aa: CSVGQSSYEQYF
v_call: TRBV5-1; j_call: TRBJ2-7; d_call: TRBD1; clone_size: -; cdr3_nt: TGCGCCAGCAGCTTGGGACAGGGTCCCTACGAGCAGTACTTC; cdr3_aa: CASSLGQGPYEQYF
v_call: TRBV2; j_call: TRBJ1-1; d_call: -; clone_size: -; cdr3_nt: TGTGCCAGCAGTGAAGTAAGAGCTTTCTTT; cdr3_aa: CASSEVRAFF